The 6 T cell receptor beta chains in this list originate from one sample, sequenced in a study of early T cells in non-severe SARS-CoV-2 infection. A single record per CDR3 protein comes from TCRdb applying MiXCR to the 5' RACE reads. In the table there are some 57,000 distinct CDR3 sequences, 9.5% to 14% of which are singletons. The sequencing sample was made of whole blood. The receptor source for this set is an adult who was a healthcare worker with PCR-confirmed SARS-CoV-2 infection or an uninfected control (not recorded which).

This clonotype was observed many times. The gene calls are TRBV20-1 and TRBJ2-3, with 9 bases fitting TRBD2. The CDR3 runs 15 residues. The V gene's germline CDR1 is DFQATT and CDR2 SNEGSKA (reference sequence). After removal of 3 bases from V and 5 bases from J, the junction contained 9 bases not matched to a gene. DNA for the CDR3: TGCAGTGCTAGGAGAGGCGGGGGGGTAGGAGATACGCAGTATTTT. Amino acids: CSARRGGGVGDTQYF.

This clonotype was detected many times. The CDR3 nucleotides read TGCGCCAGCAGCCAAGAAGGGCCCCGACAGGGGTACGAGCAGTACTTC. Residues: CASSQEGPRQGYEQYF. The chain is built from TRBV4-1 and TRBJ2-7, with 8 bases that match TRBD1. With 0 bases clipped from V and 4 bases from J, the junction kept 8 bases outside the gene matches. The CDR3 contains 16 residues. The germline CDR1 and CDR2 sequences are MGHRA and YSYEKL.

The V call is TRBV9, the J call TRBJ1-2; possibly TRBD1 for D (5 bases). Trimming cost V 4 bases and J 9 bases, with 19 bases left between them. This CDR3 comprises 14 residues. Germline V lookup: CDR1 SGDLS, CDR2 YYNGEE. In nucleotides, the CDR3 is TGTGCCAGCAGCCCCCAACAGGTGGGGAGAAGCTACACCTTC. Protein: CASSPQQVGRSYTF. The variable domain in full, with the rest retrieved from reference TRBV9 and TRBJ1-2, is DSGVTQTPKHLITATGQRVTLRCSPRSGDLSVYWYQQSLDQGLQFLIQYYNGEERAKGNILERFSAQQFPDLHSELNLSSLELGDSALYFCASSPQQVGRSYTFGSGTRLTVV.

This clonotype was seen at least ten times. The chain is built from TRBV12-3 or TRBV12-4 and TRBJ1-2; 7 bases agree with TRBD1. With 10 bases clipped from V and 6 bases from J, the junction kept 8 bases outside the gene matches. The CDR3 runs to 12 residues. The CDR3 coding sequence is TGTGCCATCCTGGGACAGAGGGATGGCTACACCTTC. Its protein product is CAILGQRDGYTF.

CDR3 protein: CASSVTPLADTQYF. Here the CDR3 DNA reads TGTGCCAGCAGCGTAACTCCCTTAGCGGATACGCAGTATTTT. The chain carries TRBV9 and TRBJ2-3; a possible D gene is TRBD2 (5 bases). V lost 1 base and J lost 6, with 12 bases in between. This CDR3 region has 14 residues. Per germline, CDR1 SGDLS and CDR2 YYNGEE.

This clonotype was counted at least ten times. The rearrangement links TRBV29-1 to TRBJ1-3; D gene ambiguous. CDR1 and CDR2 (germline): SQVTM, ANQGSEA. Between the trimmed V and J ends, which lost 5 bases and 0 bases, there was a span of 8 bases. The CDR3 loop spans 13 amino acids. The CDR3 DNA sequence: TGCAGCGTTTCTTCAGGCTCTGGAAACACCATATATTTT. Its protein product is CSVSSGSGNTIYF.